The clone carrying this T cell receptor beta chain was observed a handful of times. Its target is not known. TCR cDNA molecules were tagged individually, and each one carried a unique molecular identifier. TCRdb analysed the 5' RACE reads with MiXCR anew, one entry per CDR3 protein. The sample lists about 120,000 distinct CDR3 sequences, about 12% occurring once. These data originate in a study of spatial heterogeneity in lung cancer. As for the study in general: Each unique TCR and UMI combination was seen more than ten times on average in raw reads.

The sample's time point: blood at routine non-recurrence follow-up after resection. Unsorted samples of tumor, nontumor lung or frozen PBMC had their whole RNA sequenced. In germline, CDR1 is LGHNA, CDR2 YSLEER. Trimming removed 0 bases from V and 3 bases from J, with 15 bases in between. The CDR3 covers 17 residues. General observations from the study: Whereas they appeared in blood less at follow-up, ubiquitous expanded tumor TCRs appeared there more at resection.

The chain carries TRBV4-3 and TRBJ1-3, with D hard to call. The receptor's source is a male donor with early-stage non-small cell lung cancer. The sequences come from PBMCs, collected at follow-up. Here the CDR3 reads CASSQDLYIIGGNTIYF. The CDR3 bases are TGCGCCAGCAGCCAAGACTTATATATAATAGGTGGAAACACCATATATTTT.